The following is a TCR beta chain sequence with its context. CDR3 size: 14 residues. Germline values: CDR1 SGDLS, CDR2 YYNGEE. V lost 2 bases and J lost 4; bases outside the gene matches: 5. This sample was taken from a study of CD8+ T cells in alopecia areata. The treatment here: oral pan-JAK inhibitor, 5-10 mg twice daily. Extracted from the samples, RNA was reverse transcribed into cDNA to serve as the sequencing template. Generated by immunoSEQ multiplex PCR, the TCRdb table keeps only in-frame clones and is missing some. The table includes 130,000 to 150,000 clones, about four fifths detected once.

This chain connects TRBV9 to TRBJ1-2; TRBD1 matches at 7 bases. The receptor's source is a human donor with alopecia areata. Material: CD8+ T cells sorted from blood, obtained at week 4, from a patient treated with tofacitinib. CDR3 loop: CASSVTGEGYGYTF. In DNA form, the CDR3 reads TGTGCCAGCAGCGTTACAGGGGAGGGCTATGGCTACACCTTC.